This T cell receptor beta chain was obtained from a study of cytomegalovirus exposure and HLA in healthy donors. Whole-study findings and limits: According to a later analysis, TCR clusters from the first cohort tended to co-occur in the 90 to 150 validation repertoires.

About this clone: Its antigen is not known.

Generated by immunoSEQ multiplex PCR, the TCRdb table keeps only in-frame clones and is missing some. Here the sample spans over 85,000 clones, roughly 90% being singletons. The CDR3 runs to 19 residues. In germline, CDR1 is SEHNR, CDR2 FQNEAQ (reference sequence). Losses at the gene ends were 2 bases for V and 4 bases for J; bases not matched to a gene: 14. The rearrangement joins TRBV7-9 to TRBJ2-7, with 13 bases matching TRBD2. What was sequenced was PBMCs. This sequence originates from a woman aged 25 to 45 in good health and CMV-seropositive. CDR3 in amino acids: CASSLRRTSGGTHQYEQYF. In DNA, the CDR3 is TGTGCCAGCAGCTTAAGGCGGACTAGCGGGGGAACCCATCAGTACGAGCAGTACTTC.